This T cell receptor (beta chain) emerged from a study of blood T cell repertoires in COVID-19. Study background: The United States, Italy and Spain were the sources of the acute and convalescent COVID-19 samples.

Participants' reported clinical history set cohort assignment. This CDR3 has 15 amino acids. V lost 1 base and J 2 bases, leaving 9 bases between the germline ends. Germline assignment: CDR1 SGHVS and CDR2 FNYEAQ. Sequencing used immunoSEQ multiplex PCR; TCRdb keeps in-frame clones, though not all of them. The data contain about 430,000 clones, 70% to 90% of them singletons. The TCR originated in a woman aged 18-29 years who had been exposed to COVID-19. The V call is TRBV7-6, the J call TRBJ2-1; D is uncertain. Sequenced sample: PBMCs or T cells enriched from blood (not recorded which). CDR3 sequence reads: CASSLGLVAYNEQFF. For the CDR3, the DNA is TGTGCCAGCAGCTTAGGGCTAGTAGCCTACAATGAGCAGTTCTTC.